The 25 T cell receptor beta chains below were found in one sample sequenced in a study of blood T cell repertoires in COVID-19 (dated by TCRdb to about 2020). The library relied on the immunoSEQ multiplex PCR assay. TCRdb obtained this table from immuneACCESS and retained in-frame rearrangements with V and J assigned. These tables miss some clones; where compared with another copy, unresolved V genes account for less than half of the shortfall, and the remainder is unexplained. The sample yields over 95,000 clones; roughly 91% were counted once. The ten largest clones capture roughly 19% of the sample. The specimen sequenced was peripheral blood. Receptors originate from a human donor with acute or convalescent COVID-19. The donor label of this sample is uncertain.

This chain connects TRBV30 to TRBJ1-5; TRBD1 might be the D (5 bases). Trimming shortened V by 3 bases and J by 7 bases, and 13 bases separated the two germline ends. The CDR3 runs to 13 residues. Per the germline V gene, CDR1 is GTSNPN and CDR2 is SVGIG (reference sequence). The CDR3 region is CAWSWRAGQPQHF. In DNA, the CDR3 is TGTGCCTGGAGCTGGAGGGCAGGGCAGCCCCAGCATTTT.

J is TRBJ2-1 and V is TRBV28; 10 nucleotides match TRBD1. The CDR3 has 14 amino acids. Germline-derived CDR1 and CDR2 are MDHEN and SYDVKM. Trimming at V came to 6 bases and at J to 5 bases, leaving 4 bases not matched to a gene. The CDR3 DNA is TGTGCCAGCAGGGAGACAGGGGGCAACAATGAGCAGTTCTTC. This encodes CASRETGGNNEQFF.

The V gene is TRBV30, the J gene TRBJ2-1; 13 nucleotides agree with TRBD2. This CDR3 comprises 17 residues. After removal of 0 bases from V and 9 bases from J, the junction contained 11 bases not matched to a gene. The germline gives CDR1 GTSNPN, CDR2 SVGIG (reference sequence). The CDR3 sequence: CAWSVTRTSGSPGEQFF. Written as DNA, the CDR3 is TGTGCCTGGAGTGTAACCCGGACTAGCGGGAGTCCCGGTGAGCAGTTCTTC.

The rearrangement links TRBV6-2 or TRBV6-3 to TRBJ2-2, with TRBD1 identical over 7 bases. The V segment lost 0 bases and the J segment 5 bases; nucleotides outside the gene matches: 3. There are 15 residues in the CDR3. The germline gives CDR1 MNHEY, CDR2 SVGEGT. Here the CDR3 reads CASSYSVRGTGELFF. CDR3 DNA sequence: TGTGCCAGCAGTTACTCTGTCAGGGGGACCGGGGAGCTGTTTTTT.

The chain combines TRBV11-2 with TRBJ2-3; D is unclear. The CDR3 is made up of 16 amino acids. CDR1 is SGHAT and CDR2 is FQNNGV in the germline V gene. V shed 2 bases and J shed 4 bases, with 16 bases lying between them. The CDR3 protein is CASSLIEELRSDTQYF. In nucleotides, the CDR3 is TGTGCCAGCAGCTTAATCGAAGAGTTACGCTCAGATACGCAGTATTTT. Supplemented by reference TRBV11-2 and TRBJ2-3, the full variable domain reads EAGVAQSPRYKIIEKRQSVAFWCNPISGHATLYWYQQILGQGPKLLIQFQNNGVVDDSQLPKDRFSAERLKGVDSTLKIQPAKLEDSAVYLCASSLIEELRSDTQYFGPGTRLTVL.

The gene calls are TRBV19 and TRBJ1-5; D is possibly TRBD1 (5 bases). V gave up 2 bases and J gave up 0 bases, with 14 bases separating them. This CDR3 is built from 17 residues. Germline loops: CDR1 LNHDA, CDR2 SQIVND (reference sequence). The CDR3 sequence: CASSIFSGAYSNQPQHF. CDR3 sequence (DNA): TGTGCCAGTAGTATATTCAGTGGGGCCTATAGCAATCAGCCCCAGCATTTT.

This CDR3 is CASSPWGGGDEQYF. The DNA for the CDR3 is TGTGCCAGCAGTCCGTGGGGGGGAGGGGACGAGCAGTACTTC. The V call is TRBV6-6, the J call TRBJ2-7; 7 bases are shared with TRBD2. The ends lost 5 bases at V and 5 bases at J; junction bases unmatched: 9. Germline CDR1 reads MNHNY; CDR2 reads SVGAGI (reference sequence). The CDR3 covers 14 residues.

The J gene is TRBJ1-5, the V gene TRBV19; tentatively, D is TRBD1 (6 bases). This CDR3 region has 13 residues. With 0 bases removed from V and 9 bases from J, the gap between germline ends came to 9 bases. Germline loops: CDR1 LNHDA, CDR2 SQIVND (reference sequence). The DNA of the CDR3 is TGTGCCAGTAGTATAGATCCGGACAGGCCCCAGCATTTT. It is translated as CASSIDPDRPQHF.

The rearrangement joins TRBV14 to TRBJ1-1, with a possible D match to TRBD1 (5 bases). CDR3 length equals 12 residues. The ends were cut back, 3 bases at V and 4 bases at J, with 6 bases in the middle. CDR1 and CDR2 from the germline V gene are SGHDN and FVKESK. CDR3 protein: CASSQGPTEAFF. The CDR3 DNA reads TGTGCCAGCAGCCAGGGGCCCACTGAAGCTTTCTTT.

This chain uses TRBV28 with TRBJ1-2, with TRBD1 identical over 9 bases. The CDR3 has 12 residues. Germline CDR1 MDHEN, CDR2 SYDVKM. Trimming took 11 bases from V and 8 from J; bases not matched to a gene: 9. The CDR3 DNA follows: TGTGCCGGGAACAGGGGGCGTGAAGGCTACACCTTC. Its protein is CAGNRGREGYTF.

CDR3 region: CASSYSASPRYEQYF. DNA for the CDR3: TGTGCCAGCAGTTACTCCGCCTCACCTAGGTACGAGCAGTACTTC. V is TRBV6-5 and J is TRBJ2-7, with D unresolved. This CDR3 spans 15 amino acids. The V and J ends lost 0 bases and 4 bases respectively, with 13 bases between them. The germline CDR1 and CDR2 sequences are MNHEY and SVGAGI.

The CDR3 DNA reads TGTGCCAGCTCACCACTATCTCCGTACAGCAATGAGCAGTTCTTC. Its translation: CASSPLSPYSNEQFF. The chain uses TRBV18 and TRBJ2-1; D is undetermined. The CDR3 is made up of 15 amino acids. The V gene lost 1 base and the J gene lost 6 bases, with 13 bases spanning the gap. CDR1 and CDR2 from the germline V gene are KGHSH and LQKENI.

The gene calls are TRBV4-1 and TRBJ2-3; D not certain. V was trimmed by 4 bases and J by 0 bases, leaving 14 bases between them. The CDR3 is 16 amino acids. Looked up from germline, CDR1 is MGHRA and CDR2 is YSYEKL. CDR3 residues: CASSLDRFTSTDTQYF. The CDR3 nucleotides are TGCGCCAGCAGCCTAGACCGATTTACTAGCACAGATACGCAGTATTTT.

The CDR3 here is CASSHQEGDYTF. The CDR3 coding sequence is TGCGCCAGCAGCCACCAAGAGGGGGATTACACCTTC. V gene TRBV4-1 combines with J gene TRBJ1-2; D perhaps matches TRBD1 (6 bases). CDR1 is MGHRA, CDR2 YSYEKL, per germline. V dropped 3 bases and J dropped 11 bases, with 13 bases sitting between them. CDR3 length: 12 residues.

CDR3 protein: CASNRDRNYGYTF. The CDR3 DNA sequence: TGTGCCAGCAACCGGGACAGGAACTATGGCTACACCTTC. The chain recombines TRBV2 with TRBJ1-2; 8 nucleotides align to TRBD1. V lost 7 bases and J lost 2; bases outside the gene matches: 3. The CDR3 has 13 residues. Germline V gives CDR1 SNHLY, CDR2 FYNNEI.

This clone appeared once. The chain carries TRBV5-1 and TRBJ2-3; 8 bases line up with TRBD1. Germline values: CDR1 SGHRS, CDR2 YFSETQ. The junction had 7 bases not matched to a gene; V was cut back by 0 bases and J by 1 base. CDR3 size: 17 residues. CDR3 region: CASSLVLSDRGTDTQYF. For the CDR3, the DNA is TGCGCCAGCAGCTTGGTGCTATCGGACAGGGGCACAGATACGCAGTATTTT.

The CDR3, as DNA: TGTGCCAGCAGCTTAGGGACAGGGAGTGCTGAAGCTTTCTTT. It specifies CASSLGTGSAEAFF. The genes are TRBV7-2 and TRBJ1-1; TRBD1 aligns across 8 bases. Trimming took 1 base from V and 6 from J; bases not matched to a gene: 4. The CDR3 is 14 amino acids. Per germline, CDR1 SGHTA and CDR2 FQGNSA.

The CDR3 loop reads CASSLESGGLSPLHF. The CDR3 nucleotides read TGTGCCAGCAGCTTAGAGTCCGGGGGACTTTCACCCCTCCACTTT. This chain links TRBV7-8 with TRBJ1-6, with D perhaps matching TRBD1 (5 bases). The germline V and J ends were trimmed by 1 base and 9 bases, with 13 bases remaining between them. The CDR3 contains 15 residues. Germline-derived CDR1 and CDR2 are SGHVS and FQNEAQ.

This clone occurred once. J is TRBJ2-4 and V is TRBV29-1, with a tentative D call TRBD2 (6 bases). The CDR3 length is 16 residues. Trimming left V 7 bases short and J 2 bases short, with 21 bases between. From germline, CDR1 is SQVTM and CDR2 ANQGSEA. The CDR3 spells CSATKGGIGTKNIQYF. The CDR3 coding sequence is TGCAGCGCCACCAAGGGAGGAATTGGGACCAAAAACATTCAGTACTTC.

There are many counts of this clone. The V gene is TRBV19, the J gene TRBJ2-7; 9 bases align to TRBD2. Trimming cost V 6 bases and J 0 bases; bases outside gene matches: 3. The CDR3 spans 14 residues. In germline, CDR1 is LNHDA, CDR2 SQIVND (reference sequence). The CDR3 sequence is CASSNSGSSYEQYF. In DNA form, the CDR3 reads TGTGCCAGTAGCAATAGCGGGAGCTCCTACGAGCAGTACTTC.

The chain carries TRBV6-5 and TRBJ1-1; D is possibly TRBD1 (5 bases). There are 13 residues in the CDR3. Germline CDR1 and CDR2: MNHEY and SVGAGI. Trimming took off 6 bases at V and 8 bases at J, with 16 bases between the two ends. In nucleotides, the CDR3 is TGTGCCAGCAGGACGGGGGGGACCCCAGAAGCTTTCTTT. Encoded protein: CASRTGGTPEAFF.

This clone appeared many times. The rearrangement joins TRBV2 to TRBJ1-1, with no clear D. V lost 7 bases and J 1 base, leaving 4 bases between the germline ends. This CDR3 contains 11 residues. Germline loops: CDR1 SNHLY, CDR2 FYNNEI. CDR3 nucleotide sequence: TGTGCCAGCACAGAGAACACTGAAGCTTTCTTT. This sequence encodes CASTENTEAFF.

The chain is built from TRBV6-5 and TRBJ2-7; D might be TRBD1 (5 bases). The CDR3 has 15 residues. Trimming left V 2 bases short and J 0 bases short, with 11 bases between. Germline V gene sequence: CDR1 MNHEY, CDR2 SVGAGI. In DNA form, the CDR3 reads TGTGCCAGCAGTTACAGTCAACAGGCCTCCTACGAGCAGTACTTC. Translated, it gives CASSYSQQASYEQYF.

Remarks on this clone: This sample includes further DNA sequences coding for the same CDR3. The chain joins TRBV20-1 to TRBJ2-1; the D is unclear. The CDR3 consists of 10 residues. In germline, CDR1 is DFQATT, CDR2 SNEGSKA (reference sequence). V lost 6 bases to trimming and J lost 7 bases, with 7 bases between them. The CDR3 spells CSARRNEQFF. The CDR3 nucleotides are TGCAGTGCGAGGCGGAATGAGCAGTTCTTC.

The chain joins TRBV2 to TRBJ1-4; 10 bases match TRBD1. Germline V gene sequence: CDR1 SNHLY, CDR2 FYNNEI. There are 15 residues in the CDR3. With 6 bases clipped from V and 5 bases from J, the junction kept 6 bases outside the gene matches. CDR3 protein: CASRMRQGANEKLFF. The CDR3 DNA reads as TGTGCCAGCAGGATGAGACAGGGGGCCAATGAAAAACTGTTTTTT. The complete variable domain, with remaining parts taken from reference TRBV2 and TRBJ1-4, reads EPEVTQTPSHQVTQMGQEVILRCVPISNHLYFYWYRQILGQKVEFLVSFYNNEISEKSEIFDDQFSVERPDGSNFTLKIRSTKLEDSAMYFCASRMRQGANEKLFFGSGTQLSVL.